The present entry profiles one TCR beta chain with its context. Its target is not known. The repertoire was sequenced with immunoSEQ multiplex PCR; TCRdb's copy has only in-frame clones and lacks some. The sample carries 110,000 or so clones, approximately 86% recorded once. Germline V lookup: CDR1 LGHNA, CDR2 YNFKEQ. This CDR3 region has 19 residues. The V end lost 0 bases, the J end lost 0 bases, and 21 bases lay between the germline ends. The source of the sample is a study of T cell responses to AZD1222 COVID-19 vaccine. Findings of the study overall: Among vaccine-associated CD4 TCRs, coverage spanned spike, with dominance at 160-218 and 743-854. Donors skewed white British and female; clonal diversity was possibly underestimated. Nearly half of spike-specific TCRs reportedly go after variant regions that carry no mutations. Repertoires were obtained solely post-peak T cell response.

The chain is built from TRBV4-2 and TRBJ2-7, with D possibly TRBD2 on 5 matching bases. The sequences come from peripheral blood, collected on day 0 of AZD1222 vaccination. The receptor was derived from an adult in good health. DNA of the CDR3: TGTGCCAGCAGCCAAGAATTTACCATTTGGGAGCCTACCTCCTACGAGCAGTACTTC. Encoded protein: CASSQEFTIWEPTSYEQYF.